These 4 T cell receptor beta chains came from one sample sequenced in a study of blood T cell repertoires in COVID-19. Profiled with immunoSEQ multiplex PCR; TCRdb holds only in-frame clones, not every one. The sample contains around 150,000 clones, approximately 80% of which appear only once. The sequenced material came from peripheral blood. The origin of the receptors is a man between 60 and 75 years old with acute or convalescent COVID-19.

V and J are TRBV9 and TRBJ1-3; D not certain. This CDR3 has 15 residues. CDR1 and CDR2 (germline): SGDLS, YYNGEE. V lost 0 bases and J lost 0, with 7 bases in between. DNA of the CDR3: TGTGCCAGCAGCGTAGATAATTTCTCTGGAAACACCATATATTTT. Translation: CASSVDNFSGNTIYF.

The CDR3 DNA is TGTGCCAGCAGCTTAGCACCGGGACAGGGACCTGGCTACACCTTC. This gives the protein CASSLAPGQGPGYTF. The chain couples TRBV7-8 to TRBJ1-2, with 9 bases fitting TRBD1. The germline V gene encodes CDR1 SGHVS and CDR2 FQNEAQ. The junction had 6 bases not matched to a gene; V was cut back by 0 bases and J by 7 bases. This CDR3 is 15 amino acids long.

The sample holds one count of this clone. The rearrangement uses TRBV6-5 and TRBJ1-2; maybe TRBD1 (5 bases). Germline values: CDR1 MNHEY, CDR2 SVGAGI. The CDR3 contains 16 residues. The V gene lost 3 bases and the J gene lost 0 bases, with 14 bases spanning the gap. CDR3 nucleotides: TGTGCCAGCAGTTATACAGGCCCTAGTTCTAACTATGGCTACACCTTC. This translates into CASSYTGPSSNYGYTF.

The rearrangement uses TRBV5-4 and TRBJ2-7; D possibly corresponds to TRBD2 (7 bases). The CDR3 spans 14 residues. Germline V CDR1 and CDR2: SGHNT, YYREEE (reference sequence). V gave up 4 bases and J gave up 4 bases, with 15 bases separating them. The CDR3 nucleotides read TGTGCCAGCAGCCAAGGGGGGGCCGGTTACGAGCAGTACTTC. Amino acids: CASSQGGAGYEQYF.